A selection of T cell receptor beta chains follows, all from one sample in a study of blood T cells in healthy people across ages. TCRdb re-called the 5' RACE reads with MiXCR, one entry per CDR3 protein. The data contain about 680,000 distinct CDR3 sequences, around 48% of them singletons. The specimen sequenced was blood. These receptors all come from a woman aged 55-75 years in good health. CDR3s include the opening cysteine and the closing phenylalanine or tryptophan. Rows may omit the clone size; those that give it use once, few, many or a size class.

>12|TRBJ2-7|TRBV5-1|few
CASSSNFGEQYF
>13|TRBJ2-1|TRBV2|.
CASRAGFVAPSFF
>12|TRBJ2-4|TRBV20-1|few
CSAWDTGDIQYF
>13|TRBJ1-5|TRBV27|.
CASGTWGNQPQHF
>14|TRBJ1-4|TRBV20-1|few
CSARETVTNEKLFF
>16|TRBJ2-7|TRBV9|.
CASSVGLAGGLYEQYF
>14|TRBJ2-7|TRBV27|.
CASSVLAGSYEQYF
>15|TRBJ2-1|TRBV5-1|few
CASSFGSSSYNEQFF
>15|TRBJ2-1|TRBV28|.
CASSQRLPRNNEQFF
>12|TRBJ2-3|TRBV2|.
CASLAVGDTQYF
>14|TRBJ2-3|TRBV6-5|.
CASSPPGVDGTQYF
>12|TRBJ2-3|TRBV29-1|.
CSVVATTDTQYF
>15|TRBJ2-5|TRBV6-1|.
CTSVRGGRAQETQYF
>16|TRBJ2-5|TRBV7-3|.
CASSPTGTSSKETQYF
>15|TRBJ2-1|TRBV7-9|.
CASSLVPASHNEQFF
>14|TRBJ2-7|TRBV7-2|.
CASSVGLPGYEQYF
>14|TRBJ2-4|TRBV11-2|.
CASRPGTAKNIQYF
>13|TRBJ2-7|TRBV27|many
CASSPTGYYEQYF
>15|TRBJ2-7|TRBV28|many
CASTPGSGGWYEQYF
>16|TRBJ2-2|TRBV7-2|.
CASTRQSGTSSGELFF
>15|TRBJ2-3|TRBV10-3|.
CAIIAATGGTDTQYF
>15|TRBJ2-1|TRBV13|once
CASSGGLAGLNEQFF
>11|TRBJ2-1|TRBV10-3|few
CAIRGYNEQFF
>15|TRBJ2-7|TRBV9|.
CASSVGGGGSYEQYF
>15|TRBJ2-1|TRBV6-5|.
CASRTGTSGRNEQFF
>14|TRBJ2-3|TRBV12-3/TRBV12-4|.
CASSLVTQTDTQYF
>14|TRBJ2-7|TRBV7-2|.
CASSLGAGEYEQYF
>14|TRBJ2-5|TRBV25-1|.
CASSEGQVQETQYF
>13|TRBJ1-1|TRBV2|once
CASRPNGGTEAFF
>18|TRBJ2-3|TRBV11-2|.
CASSLVGTSGSVRDTQYF
>11|TRBJ2-5|TRBV7-2|many
CASSPQETQYF
>14|TRBJ1-2|TRBV6-2/TRBV6-3|.
CASSALDSNYGYTF